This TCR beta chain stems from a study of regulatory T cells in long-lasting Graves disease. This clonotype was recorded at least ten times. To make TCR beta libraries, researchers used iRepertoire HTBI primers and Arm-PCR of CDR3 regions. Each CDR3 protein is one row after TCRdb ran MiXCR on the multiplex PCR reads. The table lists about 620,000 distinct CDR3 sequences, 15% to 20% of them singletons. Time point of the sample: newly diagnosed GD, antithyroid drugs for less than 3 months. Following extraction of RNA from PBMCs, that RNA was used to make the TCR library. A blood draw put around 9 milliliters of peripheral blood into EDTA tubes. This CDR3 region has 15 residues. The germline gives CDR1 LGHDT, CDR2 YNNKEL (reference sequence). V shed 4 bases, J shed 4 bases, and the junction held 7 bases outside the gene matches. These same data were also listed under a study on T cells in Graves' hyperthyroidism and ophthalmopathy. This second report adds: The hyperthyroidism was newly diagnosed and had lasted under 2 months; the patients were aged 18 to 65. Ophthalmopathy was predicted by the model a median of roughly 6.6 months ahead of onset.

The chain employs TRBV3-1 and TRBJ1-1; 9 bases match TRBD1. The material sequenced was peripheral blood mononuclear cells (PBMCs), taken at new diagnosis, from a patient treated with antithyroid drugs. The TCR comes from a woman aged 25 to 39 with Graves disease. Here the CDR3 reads CASSLQGARGTEAFF. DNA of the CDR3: TGTGCCAGCAGCCTACAGGGGGCGAGGGGCACTGAAGCTTTCTTT.